Described below is a single TCR beta chain sequence and its context. This specimen comes from a study of blood T cell repertoires in COVID-19. Trimming left V 7 bases short and J 1 base short, with 8 bases between. The CDR3 totals 14 residues. Looked up from germline, CDR1 is MNHEY and CDR2 is SMNVEV (reference sequence). Original handling: Reference gene primer amplification yielded estimated nucleated cell counts. Data came from immunoSEQ multiplex PCR; TCRdb stores just in-frame clones and leaves some out. V and J calls and clone size are given by that table; D and trimming were obtained from the DNA. Here the sample spans about 230,000 clones, 75% to 85% being singletons.

This clonotype was obtained from an elderly woman with COVID-19, enrolled during active disease. The sample consisted of peripheral blood. The gene calls are TRBV27 and TRBJ2-6, with D maybe TRBD2 (5 bases). The CDR3, as DNA: TGTGCCAGCACTGGACTGTCTGGGGCCAACGTCCTGACTTTC. It yields the protein CASTGLSGANVLTF.